Following are 6 T cell receptor beta chains from one sample sequenced in a study of monozygotic twins with inflammatory bowel disease. Using the 5' RACE reads, TCRdb records one entry per CDR3 protein without DNA. Its listing shows 150,000 to 200,000 distinct CDR3 sequences. Sequenced: blood. These receptors came from a human donor with ulcerative colitis or Crohn's disease, or a healthy co-twin of an affected twin (not recorded which).

CDR3 protein: CASSFKREAHLEQFF. The chain is built from TRBV11-2 and TRBJ2-1; as DNA is missing, the TRBD2 call by TCRdb cannot be tested. The CDR3 length is 15 residues. CDR1 SGHAT and CDR2 FQNNGV come from the germline V gene.

This chain uses TRBV2 with TRBJ2-7; the TRBD1 assignment by TCRdb is unverifiable without DNA. Germline-derived CDR1 and CDR2 are SNHLY and FYNNEI. The CDR3 loop spans 13 amino acids. The CDR3 sequence: CARSTGVTYEQYF.

This chain uses TRBV7-8 with TRBJ1-3; TCRdb selects TRBD1, and the lack of DNA leaves this call unchecked. From germline, CDR1 is SGHVS and CDR2 FQNEAQ. This CDR3 spans 17 amino acids. The CDR3 region is CASSLGQGASSGNTIYF. Complete variable domain (other parts from reference TRBV7-8 and TRBJ1-3): GAGVSQSPRYKVAKRGQDVALRCDPISGHVSLFWYQQALGQGPEFLTYFQNEAQLDKSGLPSDRFFAERPEGSVSTLKIQRTQQEDSAVYLCASSLGQGASSGNTIYFGEGSWLTVV.

This sequence joins TRBV7-9 and TRBJ1-2; TCRdb designates TRBD1, a call that cannot be tested without DNA. The CDR3 runs to 13 residues. CDR1 is SEHNR and CDR2 is FQNEAQ in the germline V gene (reference sequence). CDR3 region: CASSSLQGRGYTF.

The chain is built from TRBV5-1 and TRBJ1-1; checking the TCRdb D call of TRBD1 is not possible without DNA. The CDR3 is made up of 14 amino acids. CDR1 SGHRS and CDR2 YFSETQ come from the germline V gene. This chain's CDR3 is CASSPRTDNTEAFF. The variable domain in full, with the rest retrieved from reference TRBV5-1 and TRBJ1-1, is KAGVTQTPRYLIKTRGQQVTLSCSPISGHRSVSWYQQTPGQGLQFLFEYFSETQRNKGNFPGRFSGRQFSNSRSEMNVSTLELGDSALYLCASSPRTDNTEAFFGQGTRLTVV.

The chain has TRBV5-1 and TRBJ1-3. Looked up from germline, CDR1 is SGHRS and CDR2 is YFSETQ. This CDR3 contains 12 residues. The CDR3 reads CASSLEGNTIYF. Full variable domain (missing parts from reference TRBV5-1 and TRBJ1-3): KAGVTQTPRYLIKTRGQQVTLSCSPISGHRSVSWYQQTPGQGLQFLFEYFSETQRNKGNFPGRFSGRQFSNSRSEMNVSTLELGDSALYLCASSLEGNTIYFGEGSWLTVV.